The T cell receptor (beta chain) described here comes from a study of blood T cell repertoires in COVID-19. Study at large: PBMCs, B-cell-depleted T cells, or T cells provided the cDNA or gDNA that made up the material.

Original processing notes: For nucleated cells, counts were estimated from reference gene primer amplification. The data were produced by immunoSEQ multiplex PCR, yet TCRdb's version contains in-frame clones alone and is incomplete. V and J calls and clone size are as listed in that table; D and trimming were resolved from the DNA. The table shows a few hundred thousand clones, with 80% to 85% occurring only once. Trimming stripped 2 bases from V and 5 bases from J, with 15 bases between. Germline V gene sequence: CDR1 SGHVS, CDR2 FQNEAQ. The CDR3 sequence is 15 residues long. The sample comprised PBMCs or T cells enriched from blood (not recorded which). The J gene is TRBJ1-2, the V gene TRBV7-8; weak D call: TRBD1 (6 bases). The receptor's source is a man aged 50-59 years who had recovered from COVID-19. The CDR3: CASSLTPGQAYGYTF. The CDR3 DNA follows: TGTGCCAGCAGCTTAACCCCGGGACAAGCTTATGGCTACACCTTC. Using reference TRBV7-8 and TRBJ1-2 for the parts outside the CDR3, the full variable domain is GAGVSQSPRYKVAKRGQDVALRCDPISGHVSLFWYQQALGQGPEFLTYFQNEAQLDKSGLPSDRFFAERPEGSVSTLKIQRTQQEDSAVYLCASSLTPGQAYGYTFGSGTRLTVV.